The next 20 T cell receptor beta chains were all read from a single sample in a study of radiotherapy plus CTLA-4 blockade in lung cancer. Profiled with immunoSEQ multiplex PCR; TCRdb holds only in-frame clones, not every one. In the table there are about 98,000 clones, 82% of which are singletons. The sequencing used peripheral blood, collected from a patient treated with radiotherapy plus ipilimumab. These receptors were obtained from a human donor with non-small cell lung cancer who had a partial response to radiotherapy plus ipilimumab.

This chain connects TRBV28 to TRBJ1-4; D might be TRBD1 (5 bases). Germline V CDR1 and CDR2: MDHEN, SYDVKM. Between the trimmed V and J ends, which lost 10 bases and 2 bases, there was a span of 17 bases. The CDR3 is 15 amino acids. CDR3 DNA: TGTGCCACTTCAAGATTGGGGCCGACTAATGAAAAACTGTTTTTT. Translated, it gives CATSRLGPTNEKLFF.

The rearrangement uses TRBV19 and TRBJ2-5, with D maybe TRBD2 (6 bases). The V gene's germline CDR1 is LNHDA and CDR2 SQIVND (reference sequence). This CDR3 is 13 amino acids long. Trimming stripped 6 bases from V and 3 bases from J, with 11 bases between. In nucleotides, the CDR3 is TGTGCCAGTAGCCGGGACTTGGAAGAGACCCAGTACTTC. Translated, it gives CASSRDLEETQYF.

For the CDR3, the DNA is TGCGCCAGCAGCTTCGGACTAGCGGCTTCAGATACGCAGTATTTT. It is translated as CASSFGLAASDTQYF. This chain links TRBV5-1 with TRBJ2-3; 10 bases match TRBD2. Trimming at V came to 2 bases and at J to 4 bases, leaving 4 bases not matched to a gene. CDR1 and CDR2 (germline): SGHRS, YFSETQ. This CDR3 is 15 amino acids long. The variable domain in full, completed from reference TRBV5-1 and TRBJ2-3, reads KAGVTQTPRYLIKTRGQQVTLSCSPISGHRSVSWYQQTPGQGLQFLFEYFSETQRNKGNFPGRFSGRQFSNSRSEMNVSTLELGDSALYLCASSFGLAASDTQYFGPGTRLTVL.

In this sample, this clone turned up once. V and J are TRBV21-1 and TRBJ2-1; whether TRBD1, the table's D call, matches the DNA was not checked. TRBV21-1 is designated a pseudogene. This CDR3 comprises 16 residues. CDR3 residues: CASSKGEKGAGNEQFF. CDR3 DNA sequence: TGTGCCAGCAGCAAAGGTGAAAAGGGGGCTGGCAATGAGCAGTTCTTC.

V gene TRBV5-1 combines with J gene TRBJ2-1, with 7 positions matching TRBD2. The CDR3 sequence is 14 residues long. With 0 bases clipped from V and 7 bases from J, the junction kept 4 bases outside the gene matches. Germline V gene sequence: CDR1 SGHRS, CDR2 YFSETQ. The CDR3 protein is CASSLVGGWNEQFF. The CDR3 region has the DNA TGCGCCAGCAGCTTGGTGGGAGGGTGGAATGAGCAGTTCTTC.

This clone was observed a few times. The chain employs TRBV11-2 and TRBJ1-4; D is ambiguous. Germline V gene lookup returns CDR1 SGHAT and CDR2 FQNNGV. The CDR3 is 18 residues long. Trimming cost V 1 base and J 1 base, with 16 bases left between them. The CDR3 bases are TGTGCCAGCAGCTTAGGAAAAATAAGCTACCTAACTAATGAAAAACTGTTTTTT. Translating it yields CASSLGKISYLTNEKLFF.

This chain links TRBV6-6 with TRBJ2-7; 8 nucleotides line up with TRBD1. Germline trimming cut 0 bases from V and 3 bases from J; bases unmatched to any gene: 1. The CDR3 contains 14 residues. Per germline, CDR1 MNHNY and CDR2 SVGAGI (reference sequence). Here the CDR3 reads CASSYSTGDYEQYF. The CDR3 DNA is TGTGCCAGCAGTTACTCGACAGGGGACTACGAGCAGTACTTC.

This chain connects TRBV2 to TRBJ1-6; possibly TRBD1 for D (5 bases). Germline V CDR1 and CDR2: SNHLY, FYNNEI. The CDR3 consists of 14 residues. Trimming stripped 8 bases from V and 9 bases from J, with 17 bases between. This CDR3 reads CASSPGGVGSPLHF. CDR3 sequence (DNA): TGTGCCAGCTCCCCCGGGGGAGTAGGTTCACCCCTCCACTTT.

The rearrangement joins TRBV28 to TRBJ1-1, with D perhaps TRBD1 (6 bases). Trimming cost V 10 bases and J 5 bases, with 17 bases left between them. CDR3 size: 13 residues. In germline, CDR1 is MDHEN, CDR2 SYDVKM. CDR3 nucleotide sequence: TGTGCCACCGCCAGGGGACAATGGACTGAAGCTTTCTTT. Its protein is CATARGQWTEAFF.

The count of this clone is one. This chain joins TRBV10-1 and TRBJ2-3, with 11 nucleotides matching TRBD2. The germline V gene encodes CDR1 WNHNN and CDR2 SYGVQD (reference sequence). The V and J ends lost 8 bases and 5 bases, in that order; junction bases with no gene match: 6. The CDR3 is 14 residues long. As DNA, the CDR3 is TGCGCCAGCCGGAGGGGGACTAGCGGAGATACGCAGTATTTT. Amino acid sequence: CASRRGTSGDTQYF.

The V and J genes are TRBV5-1 and TRBJ2-5, with a possible D match to TRBD2 (5 bases). Per germline, CDR1 SGHRS and CDR2 YFSETQ. The V gene lost 1 base and the J gene lost 5 bases, with 9 bases spanning the gap. CDR3 length: 13 amino acids. The CDR3 nucleotides are TGCGCCAGCAGCTTGACGGGGAGTGAGACCCAGTACTTC. This codes for CASSLTGSETQYF.

DNA for the CDR3: TGTGCCAGCACGCAAGCGGGAGGGTTAGATACGCAGTATTTT. It specifies CASTQAGGLDTQYF. The chain has TRBV27 and TRBJ2-3; 10 bases agree with TRBD2. Germline V gene data show CDR1 as MNHEY and CDR2 as SMNVEV (reference sequence). The CDR3 is 14 amino acids. With V trimmed by 7 bases and J by 5 bases, 6 bases remained unmatched.

This clone was found once. V usage is TRBV7-2 and J usage is TRBJ2-3, with 10 nucleotides matching TRBD2. This CDR3 has 19 amino acids. J gave up 3 bases and V 4 bases, and 16 bases lay outside the gene matches. Germline-derived CDR1 and CDR2 are SGHTA and FQGNSA. The CDR3 region has the DNA TGTGCCAGCAGCTCAGAATCAAACCTAGCGGGAGTAAGGACAGATACGCAGTATTTT. This gives the protein CASSSESNLAGVRTDTQYF.

The chain couples TRBV9 to TRBJ2-7, with TRBD2 identical over 14 bases. There are 18 residues in the CDR3. The V and J ends lost 0 bases and 1 base, in that order; junction bases with no gene match: 6. CDR1 is SGDLS and CDR2 is YYNGEE in the germline V gene. CDR3 coding DNA: TGTGCCAGCAGCGTAGTGGGACTAGCGGGAGTTATTTCCTACGAGCAGTACTTC. Residues: CASSVVGLAGVISYEQYF.

V is TRBV28 and J is TRBJ1-2; D is perhaps TRBD1 (6 bases). Trimming shortened V by 7 bases and J by 4 bases, and 16 bases separated the two germline ends. CDR1 and CDR2 from the germline V gene are MDHEN and SYDVKM. The CDR3 loop spans 14 amino acids. The CDR3 coding sequence is TGTGCCAGCAAGGGAGACAGGTACCTCTATGGCTACACCTTC. It codes for CASKGDRYLYGYTF.

This clone appeared a single time. This sequence joins TRBV5-1 and TRBJ2-7, with 9 bases matching TRBD1. Germline-derived CDR1 and CDR2 are SGHRS and YFSETQ. The length of the CDR3 is 15 residues. V shed 4 bases and J 0 bases; nucleotides not matched to a gene: 5. Here the CDR3 DNA reads TGCGCCAGCAGCGGAGGGACAGGGAGCTCCTACGAGCAGTACTTC. Translation gives CASSGGTGSSYEQYF.

This clone was picked up one time. The rearrangement links TRBV5-8 to TRBJ2-7, with D possibly being TRBD2 (5 bases). Germline V gene lookup returns CDR1 SGHTS and CDR2 YDEGEE. Trimming stripped 7 bases from V and 1 base from J, with 18 bases between. CDR3 length: 15 amino acids. CDR3 nucleotides: TGTGCCAGCGCTTCGCGGCCCAGCGGATCCTACGAGCAGTACTTC. It specifies CASASRPSGSYEQYF.

In this sample, this clone turned up a few times. This chain connects TRBV10-3 to TRBJ2-7; TRBD2 aligns across 7 bases. There are 13 residues in the CDR3. V lost 7 bases to trimming and J lost 2 bases; unmatched junction nucleotides: 5. Germline assignment: CDR1 ENHRY and CDR2 SYGVKD. CDR3 amino acids: CAIKGGSAYEQYF. The CDR3 coding sequence is TGTGCCATCAAGGGCGGGAGCGCCTACGAGCAGTACTTC.

The V gene is TRBV27, the J gene TRBJ1-3; D remains unclear. CDR1 MNHEY and CDR2 SMNVEV come from the germline V gene (reference sequence). The germline V and J ends were trimmed by 3 bases and 2 bases, with 5 bases remaining between them. This CDR3 is built from 13 residues. The CDR3 DNA sequence: TGTGCCAGCAGTTTGGCAGCTGGAAACACCATATATTTT. Translation gives CASSLAAGNTIYF.

V gene TRBV7-7 combines with J gene TRBJ2-5; the D gene is possibly TRBD2 (5 bases). The CDR3 consists of 13 residues. Trimming pared 2 bases from V and 3 bases from J, leaving 7 bases between. CDR1 is SSHAT and CDR2 is FNYEAQ in the germline V gene (reference sequence). CDR3 protein: CASSLLREETQYF. The CDR3 nucleotides read TGTGCCAGCAGCTTACTGCGGGAAGAGACCCAGTACTTC.